The present T cell receptor (beta chain) was sequenced within a study of patients and donors after allogeneic stem cell transplantation. TCRdb reprocessed the RT-PCR reads with MiXCR, giving one entry per CDR3 protein. Of 920,000 or so distinct CDR3 sequences listed, approximately 19% were seen once; the top ten hold under 6.5%. CDR1 is SGHRS and CDR2 is YFSETQ in the germline V gene. The CDR3 runs to 15 residues. The V and J ends lost 4 bases and 7 bases, in that order; junction bases with no gene match: 8. The chain carries TRBV5-1 and TRBJ2-2, with 9 bases fitting TRBD1. Sample: blood, either unsorted or a sorted T cell fraction (not recorded which). This receptor was taken from a human donor who was either an allogeneic HSCT recipient or a stem cell or donor lymphocyte infusion donor (not recorded which). It is not recorded whose cells these are; they may come from a transplant donor. The CDR3: CASSTGTGIFGELFF. CDR3 in DNA: TGCGCCAGCAGCACGGGGACAGGGATATTCGGGGAGCTGTTTTTT.